This T cell receptor beta chain emerged from a study of blood T cell repertoires in COVID-19. About the research overall: Acute and convalescent COVID-19 specimens originated in the United States, Italy and Spain.

Study processing details: Counts of nucleated cells, estimated from reference gene primer amplification, were obtained. Clones were sequenced by immunoSEQ multiplex PCR, and TCRdb holds only the in-frame ones, with some missing. V and J calls and clone size come straight from that table; D and trimming were deduced from the DNA. The table lists fewer than 350,000 clones, 75% to 90% of them singletons. V lost 5 bases and J lost 1, with 12 bases in between. The CDR3 loop spans 15 amino acids. Germline CDR1 is SGHVS and CDR2 is FQNEAQ. Input material: PBMCs or T cells enriched from blood (not recorded which). The receptor was isolated from a woman in her thirties or forties who had recovered from COVID-19. The V and J genes are TRBV7-8 and TRBJ2-1; D unresolved. This CDR3 is CASSLNRGSYNEQFF. As DNA, the CDR3 is TGTGCCAGCAGCCTAAACCGCGGTTCCTACAATGAGCAGTTCTTC.